This is a list of T cell receptor beta chains from one sample in a study of T cells after posttransplantation cyclophosphamide. Sequencing used immunoSEQ multiplex PCR; TCRdb keeps in-frame clones, though not all of them. In total the sample includes about 7,500 clones, none of them seen once. Here the sequenced sample was PBMCs, taken after allogeneic stem cell transplant with posttransplant cyclophosphamide. All receptors come from a female patient between 50 and 59 years old who received an allogeneic stem cell transplant from a related donor, was CMV-positive, and had no GVHD. The graft donor may be the source of some T cells. The CDR3 runs from the conserved cysteine through the conserved F or W. The D gene is left open where the match is weak. Clone size is given as once, few, many, or a class for an expanded clone.

D gene	V gene	J gene	clone size	CDR3 protein	CDR3 DNA
.	TRBV18	TRBJ2-1	many	CASHRGGSYNEQFF	TGTGCCAGCCACAGGGGGGGCTCCTACAATGAGCAGTTCTTC
TRBD2	TRBV6-5	TRBJ2-3	many	CASSYGRAGVDTQYF	TGTGCCAGCAGTTACGGGAGGGCCGGGGTAGATACGCAGTATTTT
.	TRBV7-9	TRBJ2-7	many	CASSLNKGQYF	TGTGCCAGCAGCTTAAATAAGGGGCAGTACTTC
.	TRBV6-2/TRBV6-3	TRBJ2-3	many	CASRARLVTDTQYF	TGTGCCAGCAGGGCTCGGCTAGTTACAGATACGCAGTATTTT
.	TRBV7-8	TRBJ2-4	many	CASSLPRRGVTKNIQYF	TGTGCCAGCAGCTTACCCCGCAGGGGGGTGACCAAAAACATTCAGTACTTC
TRBD1	TRBV6-2/TRBV6-3	TRBJ2-7	many	CASEGTGGFGLRNEQYF	TGTGCCAGCGAGGGGACAGGGGGGTTTGGGCTGAGGAACGAGCAGTACTTC
.	TRBV7-9	TRBJ1-4	medium-sized	CASRRAWNEKLFF	TGTGCCAGCCGCAGGGCGTGGAATGAAAAACTGTTTTTT
.	TRBV6-6	TRBJ2-7	many	CASSYPPTGDYEQYF	TGTGCCAGCAGTTATCCTCCCACCGGGGACTACGAGCAGTACTTC
TRBD2	TRBV30	TRBJ2-5	few	CAWNERGQGRETQYF	TGTGCCTGGAACGAGCGGGGGCAGGGGCGAGAGACCCAGTACTTC
.	TRBV5-1	TRBJ1-4	many	CASSSTRGGGEKLFF	TGCGCCAGCAGCTCAACTCGAGGGGGGGGTGAAAAACTGTTTTTT
.	TRBV9	TRBJ2-3	medium-sized	CASSAEGRGQDTQYF	TGTGCCAGCAGCGCCGAGGGCCGAGGACAGGATACGCAGTATTTT
.	TRBV5-1	TRBJ2-1	many	CASRVNAATYNEQFF	TGCGCCAGCAGGGTGAACGCGGCTACCTACAATGAGCAGTTCTTC
.	TRBV7-3	TRBJ2-2	few	CASSSPSGTGELFF	TGTGCCAGCAGTTCCCCCTCCGGGACCGGGGAGCTGTTTTTT